This passage covers 5 T cell receptor beta chains from one sample sequenced in a study of blood T cell repertoires in COVID-19. TCRdb's copy holds only in-frame clones and misses some; the assay was immunoSEQ multiplex PCR. The sample gives around 200,000 clones, approximately 78% of which show up once; about 3% is in the top ten. Sequenced material: peripheral blood. The source of these receptors is an elderly woman with active or convalescent COVID-19.

The CDR3 region is CASSQGGGEGNTIYF. The CDR3 nucleotides read TGTGCCAGCAGCCAAGGTGGAGGGGAAGGAAACACCATATATTTT. This chain connects TRBV3-1 (or the pseudogene TRBV3-2) to TRBJ1-3, with D possibly TRBD1 on 5 matching bases. Trimming stripped 1 base from V and 4 bases from J, with 11 bases between. The germline V gene has CDR1 LGHDT and CDR2 YNNKEL (reference sequence). The length of the CDR3 is 15 residues.

The chain has TRBV9 and TRBJ1-3; TRBD1 agrees at 9 bases. The germline CDR1 and CDR2 sequences are SGDLS and YYNGEE. CDR3 length: 18 amino acids. The trim removed 0 bases at V and 0 bases at J, leaving 7 bases unmatched. This CDR3 reads CASSVALTGGSSGNTIYF. CDR3 DNA sequence: TGTGCCAGCAGCGTAGCCCTGACAGGGGGGAGCTCTGGAAACACCATATATTTT.

The chain links TRBV30 to TRBJ1-1, with a weak D call TRBD1 (5 bases). Trimming cost V 4 bases and J 4 bases, with 19 bases left between them. The CDR3 extends over 15 amino acids. Germline CDR1 GTSNPN, CDR2 SVGIG (reference sequence). The CDR3 nucleotides are TGTGCCTGGACCCGCGAGTGGGGGAGGGCCACTGAAGCTTTCTTT. As protein: CAWTREWGRATEAFF.

V usage is TRBV28 and J usage is TRBJ1-3; D is uncertain. The CDR3 runs 16 residues. Trimming took off 2 bases at V and 0 bases at J, with 11 bases between the two ends. Germline V gene data show CDR1 as MDHEN and CDR2 as SYDVKM. The CDR3 loop is CASSLRVGNSGNTIYF. Written as DNA, the CDR3 is TGTGCCAGCAGTTTAAGAGTCGGGAACTCTGGAAACACCATATATTTT.

In its sample, this clone was seen a few times. V is TRBV11-2 and J is TRBJ2-7; 11 nucleotides line up with TRBD2. The CDR3 is made up of 16 amino acids. Germline CDR1 is SGHAT and CDR2 is FQNNGV. With V trimmed by 5 bases and J by 2 bases, 8 bases remained unmatched. CDR3 region: CASSLRISGGAYEQYF. The CDR3 DNA sequence: TGTGCCAGCAGCCTCAGGATTAGCGGGGGGGCCTACGAGCAGTACTTC. Using reference TRBV11-2 and TRBJ2-7 for the parts outside the CDR3, the full variable domain is EAGVAQSPRYKIIEKRQSVAFWCNPISGHATLYWYQQILGQGPKLLIQFQNNGVVDDSQLPKDRFSAERLKGVDSTLKIQPAKLEDSAVYLCASSLRISGGAYEQYFGPGTRLTVT.